The present TCR beta chain was sequenced within a study of T cell responses to AZD1222 COVID-19 vaccine. Study information: Pooled samples include second doses given at about 4 or 12 weeks.

Remarks on this clone: Antigen: not known.

The CDR3 consists of 16 residues. Germline CDR1 reads SGHKS; CDR2 reads YYEKEE (reference sequence). Trimming shortened V by 6 bases and J by 1 base, and 19 bases separated the two germline ends. Study findings and constraints: Only five or six individuals given AZD1222 were seropositive at baseline. Donor demographics were predominantly white British with a female majority; clonal diversity may be underestimated.

Data came from immunoSEQ multiplex PCR; TCRdb stores just in-frame clones and leaves some out. The sample shows approximately 180,000 clones, about 92% of them seen only once. The chain links TRBV5-5 to TRBJ1-1; weak D call: TRBD1 (5 bases). This receptor was taken from an adult in good health. This specimen consisted of peripheral blood, obtained on day 0 of AZD1222 vaccination. CDR3 protein: CASTQGSSLGNTEAFF. The CDR3 DNA follows: TGTGCCAGCACCCAGGGCTCCTCGTTGGGGAACACTGAAGCTTTCTTT.